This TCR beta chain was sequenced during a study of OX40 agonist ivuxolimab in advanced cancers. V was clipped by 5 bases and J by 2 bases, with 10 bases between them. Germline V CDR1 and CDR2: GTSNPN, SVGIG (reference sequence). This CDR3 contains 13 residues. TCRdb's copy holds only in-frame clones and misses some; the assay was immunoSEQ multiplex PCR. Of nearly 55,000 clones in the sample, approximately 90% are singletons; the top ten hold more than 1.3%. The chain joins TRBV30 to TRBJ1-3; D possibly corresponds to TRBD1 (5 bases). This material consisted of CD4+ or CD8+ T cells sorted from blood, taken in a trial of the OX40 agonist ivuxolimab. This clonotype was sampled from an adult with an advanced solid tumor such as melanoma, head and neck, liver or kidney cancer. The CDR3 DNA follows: TGTGCCTGGGGGACGGAGCCTGGAAACACCATATATTTT. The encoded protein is CAWGTEPGNTIYF. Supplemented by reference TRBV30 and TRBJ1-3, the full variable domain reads SQTIHQWPATLVQPVGSPLSLECTVEGTSNPNLYWYRQAAGRGLQLLFYSVGIGQISSEVPQNLSASRPQDRQFILSSKKLLLSDSGFYLCAWGTEPGNTIYFGEGSWLTVV.